This entry lists 6 T cell receptor beta chains sequenced from one sample in a study of blood T cell repertoires in COVID-19. Clones were read by immunoSEQ multiplex PCR, and TCRdb kept only the in-frame ones, dropping some. The sample includes more than 150,000 clones, 84% of them seen just once. The sequencing input was peripheral blood. All receptors come from a man aged 18 to 29 with active or convalescent COVID-19.

J is TRBJ2-7 and V is TRBV6-1; 8 positions agree with TRBD2. Germline CDR1 MNHNS, CDR2 SASEGT. CDR3 length: 16 residues. The trim removed 2 bases at V and 2 bases at J, leaving 8 bases unmatched. CDR3 bases: TGTGCCAGCAGTGAACCCAGTACTAGCGGCCCCTACGAGCAGTACTTC. This gives the protein CASSEPSTSGPYEQYF.

This sequence joins TRBV11-2 and TRBJ2-7; 8 bases are shared with TRBD1. Germline V CDR1 and CDR2: SGHAT, FQNNGV. Trimming removed 3 bases from V and 5 bases from J; junction bases left unmatched: 6. The CDR3 sequence is 14 residues long. The CDR3 loop is CASSFSQGANEQYF. CDR3 coding DNA: TGTGCCAGCAGCTTCTCGCAGGGGGCCAACGAGCAGTACTTC. Full variable domain (missing parts from reference TRBV11-2 and TRBJ2-7): EAGVAQSPRYKIIEKRQSVAFWCNPISGHATLYWYQQILGQGPKLLIQFQNNGVVDDSQLPKDRFSAERLKGVDSTLKIQPAKLEDSAVYLCASSFSQGANEQYFGPGTRLTVT.

The rearrangement links TRBV5-8 to TRBJ2-5, with TRBD1 matching 8 bases. Germline CDR1 is SGHTS and CDR2 is YDEGEE. Trimming at V came to 4 bases and at J to 4 bases, leaving 9 bases not matched to a gene. The CDR3 consists of 15 residues. CDR3: CASSPGQGGLETQYF. The DNA of the CDR3 is TGTGCCAGCAGCCCCGGACAGGGAGGTTTAGAGACCCAGTACTTC.

The rearrangement links TRBV30 to TRBJ2-1; TRBD2 is a possible D gene (5 bases). With 3 bases removed from V and 8 bases from J, the gap between germline ends came to 11 bases. The CDR3 is 12 amino acids. Germline CDR1 GTSNPN, CDR2 SVGIG (reference sequence). CDR3 nucleotide sequence: TGTGCCTGGAGCGGGAATAGATATGAGCAGTTCTTC. Amino acid sequence: CAWSGNRYEQFF.

The table lists this clone with a count of one. The V gene is TRBV7-6, the J gene TRBJ1-6, with 8 bases aligning to TRBD1. After removal of 1 base from V and 1 base from J, the junction contained 18 bases not matched to a gene. Germline values: CDR1 SGHVS, CDR2 FNYEAQ. The CDR3 has 22 amino acids. The CDR3 sequence: CASSLERASPGQGGSYNSPLHF. The DNA for the CDR3 is TGTGCCAGCAGCTTAGAACGTGCCTCTCCCGGACAGGGTGGTTCCTATAATTCACCCCTCCACTTT.

The rearrangement links TRBV3-1 (or the pseudogene TRBV3-2) to TRBJ1-1, with D hard to call. CDR1 and CDR2 from the germline V gene are LGHDT and YNNKEL (reference sequence). Trimming left V 4 bases short and J 5 bases short, with 14 bases between. The CDR3 contains 14 residues. CDR3 sequence: CASSPTGSVTEAFF. The CDR3 DNA reads TGTGCCAGCAGCCCCACGGGGTCAGTTACTGAAGCTTTCTTT.